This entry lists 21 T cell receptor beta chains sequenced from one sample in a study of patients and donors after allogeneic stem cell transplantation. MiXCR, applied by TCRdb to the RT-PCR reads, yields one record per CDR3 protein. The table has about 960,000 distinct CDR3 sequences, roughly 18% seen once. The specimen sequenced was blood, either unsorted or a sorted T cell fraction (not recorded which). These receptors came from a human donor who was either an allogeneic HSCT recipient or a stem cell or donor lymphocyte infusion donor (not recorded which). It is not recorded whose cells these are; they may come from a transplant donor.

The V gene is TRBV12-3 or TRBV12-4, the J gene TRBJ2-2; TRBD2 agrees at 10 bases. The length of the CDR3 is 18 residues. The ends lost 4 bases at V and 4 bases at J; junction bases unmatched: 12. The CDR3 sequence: CASSSRAGASGSTGELFF. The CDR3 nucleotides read TGTGCCAGCAGTTCACGGGCTGGAGCTAGCGGGAGCACCGGGGAGCTGTTTTTT.

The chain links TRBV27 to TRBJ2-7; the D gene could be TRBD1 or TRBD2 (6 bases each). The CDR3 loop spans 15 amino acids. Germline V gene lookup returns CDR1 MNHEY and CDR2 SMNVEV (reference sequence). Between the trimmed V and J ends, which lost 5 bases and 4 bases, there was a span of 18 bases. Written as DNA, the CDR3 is TGTGCCAGCAGTCCGGCACAGGGAGGAAGGTACGAGCAGTACTTC. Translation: CASSPAQGGRYEQYF.

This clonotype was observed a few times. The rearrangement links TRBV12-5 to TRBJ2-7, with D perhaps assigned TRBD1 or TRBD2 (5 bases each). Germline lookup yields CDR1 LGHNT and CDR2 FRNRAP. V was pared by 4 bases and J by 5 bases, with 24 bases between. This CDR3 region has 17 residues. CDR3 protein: CASGSVGTAVVADEQYF. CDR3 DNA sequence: TGTGCTAGTGGTTCGGTTGGGACCGCAGTCGTGGCTGACGAGCAGTACTTC.

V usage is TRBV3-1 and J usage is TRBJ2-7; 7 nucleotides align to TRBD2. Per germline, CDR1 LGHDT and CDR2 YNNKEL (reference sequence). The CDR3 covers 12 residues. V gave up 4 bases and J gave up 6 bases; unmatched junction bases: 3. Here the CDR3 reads CASSRDYGEQYF. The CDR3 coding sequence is TGTGCCAGCAGCCGGGACTACGGCGAGCAGTACTTC.

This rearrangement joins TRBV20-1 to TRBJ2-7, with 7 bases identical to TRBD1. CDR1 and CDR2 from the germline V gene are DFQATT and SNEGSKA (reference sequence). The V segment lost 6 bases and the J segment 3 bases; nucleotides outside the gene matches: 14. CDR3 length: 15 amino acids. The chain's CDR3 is CSAIQGGTRSYEQYF. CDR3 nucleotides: TGCAGTGCCATACAAGGGGGCACTCGGAGCTACGAGCAGTACTTC.

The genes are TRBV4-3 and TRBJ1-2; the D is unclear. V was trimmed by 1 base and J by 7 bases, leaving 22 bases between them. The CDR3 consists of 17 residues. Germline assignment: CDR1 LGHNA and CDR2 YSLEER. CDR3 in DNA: TGCGCCAGCAGCCAAGCGGAACACGGGAATAGGGAGGGTGGCTACACCTTC. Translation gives CASSQAEHGNREGGYTF.

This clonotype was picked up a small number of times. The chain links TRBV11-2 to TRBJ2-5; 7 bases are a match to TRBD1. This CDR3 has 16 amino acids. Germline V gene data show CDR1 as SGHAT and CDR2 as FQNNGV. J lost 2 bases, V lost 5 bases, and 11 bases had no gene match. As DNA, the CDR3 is TGTGCCAGCAGCACAGGGGACACGGGAACACAAGAGACCCAGTACTTC. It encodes CASSTGDTGTQETQYF.

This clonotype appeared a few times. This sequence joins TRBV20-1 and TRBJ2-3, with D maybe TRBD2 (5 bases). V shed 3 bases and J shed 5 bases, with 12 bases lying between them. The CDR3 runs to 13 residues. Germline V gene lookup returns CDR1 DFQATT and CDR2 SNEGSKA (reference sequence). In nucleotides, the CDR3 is TGCAGTGCTAGTGAGGGTTCAAGAGATACGCAGTATTTT. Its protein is CSASEGSRDTQYF.

The CDR3 sequence: CATSDKGLAGVRNEQFF. Here the CDR3 DNA reads TGTGCCACCAGTGACAAGGGGCTAGCGGGAGTTCGCAATGAGCAGTTCTTC. This chain joins TRBV24-1 and TRBJ2-1, with TRBD2 matching 10 bases. Losses at the gene ends were 4 bases for V and 6 bases for J; bases not matched to a gene: 11. This CDR3 spans 17 amino acids. Germline values: CDR1 KGHDR, CDR2 SFDVKD.

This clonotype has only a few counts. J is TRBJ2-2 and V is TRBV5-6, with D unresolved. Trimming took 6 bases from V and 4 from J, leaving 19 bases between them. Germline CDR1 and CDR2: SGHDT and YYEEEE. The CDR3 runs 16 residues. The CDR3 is CASTKRDYQSTGELFF. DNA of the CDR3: TGTGCCAGCACCAAAAGAGATTACCAAAGCACCGGGGAGCTGTTTTTT. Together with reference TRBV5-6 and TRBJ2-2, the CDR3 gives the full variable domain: DAGVTQSPTHLIKTRGQQVTLRCSPKSGHDTVSWYQQALGQGPQFIFQYYEEEERQRGNFPDRFSGHQFPNYSSELNVNALLLGDSALYLCASTKRDYQSTGELFFGEGSRLTVL.

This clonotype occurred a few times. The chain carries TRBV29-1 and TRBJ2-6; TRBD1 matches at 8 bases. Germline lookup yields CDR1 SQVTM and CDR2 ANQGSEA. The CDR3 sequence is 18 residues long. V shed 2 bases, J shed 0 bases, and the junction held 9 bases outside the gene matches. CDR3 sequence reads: CSVEHLGQGISGANVLTF. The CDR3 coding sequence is TGCAGCGTTGAACACCTCGGACAGGGAATCTCTGGGGCCAACGTCCTGACTTTC. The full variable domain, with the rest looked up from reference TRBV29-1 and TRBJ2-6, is SAVISQKPSRDICQRGTSLTIQCQVDSQVTMMFWYRQQPGQSLTLIATANQGSEATYESGFVIDKFPISRPNLTFSTLTVSNMSPEDSSIYLCSVEHLGQGISGANVLTFGAGSRLTVL.

CDR3 coding DNA: TGCGCCAGCAGTGAGTCCCTGGGGTTGAGCACAGATACGCAGTATTTT. The encoded protein is CASSESLGLSTDTQYF. This chain links TRBV10-2 with TRBJ2-3, with D uncertain. Germline values: CDR1 WSHSY, CDR2 SAAADI. Trimming removed 0 bases from V and 0 bases from J, with 10 bases in between. The CDR3 spans 16 residues.

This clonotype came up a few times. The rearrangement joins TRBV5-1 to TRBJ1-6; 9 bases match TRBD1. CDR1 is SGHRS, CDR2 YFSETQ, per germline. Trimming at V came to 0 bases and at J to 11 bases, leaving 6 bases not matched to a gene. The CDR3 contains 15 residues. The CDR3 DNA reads TGCGCCAGCAGCTTGGCTGGACAGGGGATACCACCCCTCCACTTT. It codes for CASSLAGQGIPPLHF.

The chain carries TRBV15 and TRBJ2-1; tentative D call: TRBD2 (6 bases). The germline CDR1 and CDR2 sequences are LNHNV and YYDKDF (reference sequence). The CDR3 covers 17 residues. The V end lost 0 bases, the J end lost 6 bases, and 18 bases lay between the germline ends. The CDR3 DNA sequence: TGTGCCACCAGCAGAGATGCCTCTTTGGGGGGAGGCAATGAGCAGTTCTTC. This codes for CATSRDASLGGGNEQFF.

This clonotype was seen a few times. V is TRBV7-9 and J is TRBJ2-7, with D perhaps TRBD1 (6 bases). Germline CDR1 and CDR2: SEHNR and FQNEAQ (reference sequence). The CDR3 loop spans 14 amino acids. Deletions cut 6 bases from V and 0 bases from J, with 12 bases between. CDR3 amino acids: CASSKGQSSYEQYF. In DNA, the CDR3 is TGTGCCAGCAGTAAAGGACAGTCCTCCTACGAGCAGTACTTC.

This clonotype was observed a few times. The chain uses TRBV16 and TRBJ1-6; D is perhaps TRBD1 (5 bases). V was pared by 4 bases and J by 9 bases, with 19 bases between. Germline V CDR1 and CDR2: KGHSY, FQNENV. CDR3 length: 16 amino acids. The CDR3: CASSRIRGGVGSPLHF. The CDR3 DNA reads TGTGCCAGCAGCCGTATAAGGGGAGGTGTCGGTTCACCCCTCCACTTT.

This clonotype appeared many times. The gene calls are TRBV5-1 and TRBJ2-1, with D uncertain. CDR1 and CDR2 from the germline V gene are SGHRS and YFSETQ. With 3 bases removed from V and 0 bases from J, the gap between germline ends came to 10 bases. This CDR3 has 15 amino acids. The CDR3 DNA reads TGCGCCAGCAGCTGGTTACCAAGCTCCTACAATGAGCAGTTCTTC. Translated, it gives CASSWLPSSYNEQFF.

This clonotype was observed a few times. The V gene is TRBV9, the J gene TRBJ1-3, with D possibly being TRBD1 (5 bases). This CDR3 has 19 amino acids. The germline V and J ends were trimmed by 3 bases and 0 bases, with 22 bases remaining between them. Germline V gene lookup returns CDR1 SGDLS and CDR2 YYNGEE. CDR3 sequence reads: CASSAPRSGHRISGNTIYF. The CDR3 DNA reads TGTGCCAGCAGCGCCCCGCGTTCAGGACACCGAATCTCTGGAAACACCATATATTTT.

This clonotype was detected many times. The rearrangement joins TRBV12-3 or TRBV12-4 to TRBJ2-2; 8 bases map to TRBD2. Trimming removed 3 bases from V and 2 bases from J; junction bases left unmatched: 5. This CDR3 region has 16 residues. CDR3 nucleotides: TGTGCCAGCAGTTTCGGGGGGGTTACCAACACCGGGGAGCTGTTTTTT. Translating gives CASSFGGVTNTGELFF.

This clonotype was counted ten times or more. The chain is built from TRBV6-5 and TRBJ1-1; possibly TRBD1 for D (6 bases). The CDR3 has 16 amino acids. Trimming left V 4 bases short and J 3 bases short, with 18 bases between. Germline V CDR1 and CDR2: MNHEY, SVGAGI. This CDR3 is CASSSSNQGPYTEAFF. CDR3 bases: TGTGCCAGCAGTTCCAGCAACCAGGGGCCGTACACTGAAGCTTTCTTT.

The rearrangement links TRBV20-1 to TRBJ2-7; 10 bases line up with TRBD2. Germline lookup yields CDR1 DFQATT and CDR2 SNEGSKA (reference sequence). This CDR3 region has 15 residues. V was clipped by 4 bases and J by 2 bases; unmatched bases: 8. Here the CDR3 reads CSATTGTSEAYEQYF. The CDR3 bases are TGCAGTGCTACTACCGGGACTAGCGAAGCCTACGAGCAGTACTTC.